This T cell receptor (beta chain) was captured in a study of cytomegalovirus exposure and HLA in healthy donors. Study-wide context: Falling in the Caucasian-associated ancestry cluster were about four fifths of a few hundred genotyped donors.

The CDR3 runs 12 residues. Germline V gives CDR1 SQVTM, CDR2 ANQGSEA. The V end was cut by 4 bases, the J end by 3 bases, with 8 bases between. It was with 60 Vbeta and 13 Jbeta primers that the PCR ran. Data came from immunoSEQ multiplex PCR; TCRdb stores just in-frame clones and leaves some out. The data contain some 90,000 clones, 70% to 80% of them singletons. Remarks on this clone: The antigen is not known.

Whole-study findings and limits: Reports described diagnosis of cytomegalovirus status by the classifier as highly specific and sensitive. The study dropped some indistinguishable V segments, TRBV6-2 and TRBV6-3 among them.

The rearrangement uses TRBV29-1 and TRBJ2-3; D may be TRBD2 (5 bases). The sample consisted of PBMCs. The TCR was taken from a man aged 30 to 45 in good health and CMV-seronegative. The CDR3 nucleotides read TGCAGCGTTGCCGGGGAAACAGATACGCAGTATTTT. The encoded protein is CSVAGETDTQYF.